This TCR beta chain was recovered during a study of blood T cell repertoires in COVID-19 (TCRdb year 2020). About the investigation overall: Samples covering the acute and convalescent phases of COVID-19 were provided by collaborators in the United States, Italy and Spain. The prospective study material was composed of cDNA or gDNA derived from T cells, B-cell-depleted T cells, or PBMCs. The dataset comprised deeply sampled blood TCRbeta repertoires from subjects exposed to, actively infected with, or recovered from COVID-19. The repertoires were released in a freely available public database intended as a resource for research on the immune response to SARS-CoV-2. Samples were obtained from the ongoing ImmuneRACE study (first 160 participants) and from about 1,300 subjects provided by 6 global collaborators. A de-identified subject ID, COVID-19 status, age in years and sex were almost always included in the sample metadata. Where available, HLA class I and class II types were obtained from metadata supplied by the sample provider rather than from assay-based typing.

Collaborating institutions collected whole blood in K2EDTA tubes following their own protocols. For TCRbeta analysis, collaborators shipped samples as frozen whole blood, isolated PBMCs, or DNA extracted from either of those sample types. TCRbeta CDR3 regions were amplified from genomic DNA by means of the immunoSEQ Assay, a bias-controlled multiplex PCR. In the source study's methods: The number of nucleated cells in each sample was estimated by amplification of reference gene primers within the assay. Sequence reads were collapsed and filtered to measure the absolute abundance of every unique TCRbeta CDR3 rearrangement. For each sample, productive Simpson clonality was calculated as the square root of Simpson's diversity index over productive rearrangements. TCRdb stores this immuneACCESS table with in-frame sequences only. Part of the clones is absent; in the studies checked, under half of the shortfall reflects unresolved V genes, and no reason is known for the rest. The DNA gave D and trimming, while V, J and clone size come from that table. The table for this sample lists 130,000 or so clones; about four fifths of them were counted only once. More than 10% of the sample comes from the top ten.

In the case of this clone: What antigen it recognizes has not been identified. Per-nucleotide qualities are absent, and no much larger clonotype sits a single base away.

The CDR3 has 14 amino acids, counting the end cysteine and phenylalanine. Solely the CDR3 DNA is kept, with 42 bases framed from the first base. Findings and caveats that apply to the study as a whole: The amount of clinical and demographic metadata varied by source and participant and was provided uncurated.

What was sequenced was peripheral blood. This clonotype was sampled from a human donor in a cohort sampled during active COVID-19. The rearrangement combines TRBV12-1 with TRBJ2-1; the tabulated D call, TRBD2, remains unverified against the DNA. TRBV12-1 is recorded as a pseudogene. Here is the DNA: TGTGCCAGCAGCTTTTTTCTAGCGGGGGGCATTCAGTTCTTC. Its translation is CASSFFLAGGIQFF.